This T cell receptor (beta chain) stems from a study of long-term antiretroviral therapy in people with HIV. This was the immunoSEQ v3.0 assay at survey level. Sequencing was performed with immunoSEQ multiplex PCR; in TCRdb, only in-frame clones are kept and a portion is missing. The sample consists of 20,000 to 30,000 clones, 70% to 85% of them appearing once. In this sample, this clone turned up a few times. The target antigen is unknown. General observations from the study: The ART regimens used between the mid-2000s and the late 2010s may be less effective than current ones. Pre-ART-expanded clones dominated the repertoire at all time points.

The germline CDR1 and CDR2 sequences are SQVTM and ANQGSEA. Deletions cut 3 bases from V and 7 bases from J, with 1 base between. The CDR3 is 9 amino acids. There were no participants with HIV treated outside the United States. The receptor's source is a woman aged 40 to 50 with HIV. The sequencing used unsorted PBMCs, collected 1.2 years after starting antiretroviral therapy. V and J are TRBV29-1 and TRBJ1-5, with no clear D. The CDR3 bases are TGCAGCGTTGACCAGCCCCAGCATTTT. Its protein is CSVDQPQHF.